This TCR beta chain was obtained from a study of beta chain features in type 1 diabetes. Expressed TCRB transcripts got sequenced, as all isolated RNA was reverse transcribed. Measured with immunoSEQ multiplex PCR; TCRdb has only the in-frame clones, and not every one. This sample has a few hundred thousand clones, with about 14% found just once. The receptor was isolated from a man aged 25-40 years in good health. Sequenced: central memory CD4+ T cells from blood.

The CDR3 nucleotides are TGTGCCAGCAGTGACTCCGGACCATCAGATACGCAGTATTTT. Translating it yields CASSDSGPSDTQYF. The chain links TRBV6-1 to TRBJ2-3; D is undetermined. This CDR3 contains 14 residues. The germline V and J ends were trimmed by 3 bases and 4 bases, with 11 bases remaining between them. Germline loops: CDR1 MNHNS, CDR2 SASEGT.